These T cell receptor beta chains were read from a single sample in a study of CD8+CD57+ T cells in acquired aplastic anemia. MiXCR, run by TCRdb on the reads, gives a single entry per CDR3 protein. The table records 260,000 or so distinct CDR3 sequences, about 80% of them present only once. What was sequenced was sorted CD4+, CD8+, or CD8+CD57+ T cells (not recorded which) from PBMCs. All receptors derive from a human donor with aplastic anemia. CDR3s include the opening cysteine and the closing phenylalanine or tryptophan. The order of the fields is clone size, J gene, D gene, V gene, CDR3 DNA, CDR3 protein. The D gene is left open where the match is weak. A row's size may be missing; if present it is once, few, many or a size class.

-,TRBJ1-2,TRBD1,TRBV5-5,TGTGCCAGCAGCGCCGGGACAGGAAGGGGCTACACCTTC,CASSAGTGRGYTF
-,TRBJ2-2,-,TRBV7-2,TGTGCCAGCAGCTTAGTGGGGGGCGCAGAGACGCAGTATTTTTTT,CASSLVGGAETQYFF
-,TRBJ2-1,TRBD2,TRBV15,TGTGCCACCAGCAGGCCTAGCGGGGGGCCAGGTGAGCAGTTCTTC,CATSRPSGGPGEQFF
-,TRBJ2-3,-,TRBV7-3,TGTGCCAGCAGCCCCGTTGACGGGACCGAGAATACGCATTTT,CASSPVDGTENTHF
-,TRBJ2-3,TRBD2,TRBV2,TGTGCCAGCAGTGTAGCGGGGATCCCTGAGCCGCTCTATTTT,CASSVAGIPEPLYF
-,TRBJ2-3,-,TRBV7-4,TGTGCCAGCAGTGTAGTGGTTACGAGCAGTACGTATTTC,CASSVVVTSSTYF
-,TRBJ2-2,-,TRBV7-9,TGTGCCAGCGGAATCTACAATGAGCAGATCTTCGGGCCATTTTTT,CASGIYNEQIFGPFF
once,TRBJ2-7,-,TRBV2,TGTGCCAGCAGTGAACAGGGAAAGAGTCGCGAGCAGTACTTC,CASSEQGKSREQYF
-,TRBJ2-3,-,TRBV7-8,TGTGCCAGCAGCGTGGCGTGTAGCACCGAGACGCAGTATTTT,CASSVACSTETQYF
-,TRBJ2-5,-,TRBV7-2,TGTACCAGCAGCTTAGCGCGAGGGCCCGATACGCAGTATTACTTC,CTSSLARGPDTQYYF
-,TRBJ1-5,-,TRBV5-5,TGTGCCAGCAGCCATGGAGGGGCTCAGCCCCAGCATTTT,CASSHGGAQPQHF
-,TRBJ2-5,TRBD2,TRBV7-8,TGTGCCAGCAGCAATGCGGGGGGTCCCCAAGCGCCCCATTACTTC,CASSNAGGPQAPHYF
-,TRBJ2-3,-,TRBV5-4,TGTGCCAGCAGCTTGGAGACGGGCGGAATAGATACGCAGTATTTT,CASSLETGGIDTQYF
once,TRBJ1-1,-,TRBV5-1,TGCGCCAGCAGCTTGTACGACGGCTCTGGTGAAGCTTTCTTT,CASSLYDGSGEAFF
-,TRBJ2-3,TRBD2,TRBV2,TGTGCCAGCAGCGATGCGGGAGTTCCCGAGAAGTTGTATTTT,CASSDAGVPEKLYF
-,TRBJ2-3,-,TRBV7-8,TGTGCCAGCAGCTTAGGGGGCACACACGATACGCAGTTT,CASSLGGTHDTQF
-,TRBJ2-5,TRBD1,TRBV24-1,TGTGCCACCAGTGAGACACAGGGGGCTGGAGAGACCCAGTACTTC,CATSETQGAGETQYF